This T cell receptor beta chain was sequenced during a study of blood T cell repertoires in COVID-19. The V and J ends lost 9 bases and 3 bases, in that order; junction bases with no gene match: 4. This CDR3 is built from 14 residues. Germline values: CDR1 MDHEN, CDR2 SYDVKM. Only in-frame clones appear in the TCRdb table, and some are missing; sequencing was by immunoSEQ multiplex PCR. The sample contains a few hundred thousand clones, about 90% of which appear only once. Input material: PBMCs or T cells enriched from blood (not recorded which). The clonotype originates from a woman aged 25 to 45 who had recovered from COVID-19. The rearrangement links TRBV28 to TRBJ2-1, with 11 bases fitting TRBD2. The CDR3 sequence: CASVAGGNYNEQFF. In DNA form, the CDR3 reads TGTGCCAGTGTAGCGGGGGGGAACTACAATGAGCAGTTCTTC.